The source of this TCR beta chain is a study of CD8 T cells in Susac syndrome. RNA was extracted with the RNeasy kit, and a quantity of roughly 0.5 to 1 ug was reverse transcribed using random hexamers. TCRdb processed the immunoSEQ multiplex PCR reads anew with MiXCR; each CDR3 protein has one entry. The repertoire has about 190,000 distinct CDR3 sequences, 90% to 95% of them found once; the top ten carry about 0.1%. The CD8+ and CD4+ T cells were isolated magnetically using a negative isolation approach, whereas the TEMRA cells were enriched by FACS. The sequence was obtained from a human donor in good health. Material for sequencing was CD4+ T cells from PBMCs.

The CDR3 reads CASSSGGNYEQYV. The CDR3 coding sequence is TGTGCCAGCAGCTCAGGAGGGAACTACGAGCAGTACGTC. The chain employs TRBV6-6 and TRBJ2-7; D possibly corresponds to TRBD2 (6 bases). The CDR3 is made up of 13 amino acids. The germline gives CDR1 MNHNY, CDR2 SVGAGI (reference sequence). Trimming shortened V by 6 bases and J by 3 bases, and 12 bases separated the two germline ends.